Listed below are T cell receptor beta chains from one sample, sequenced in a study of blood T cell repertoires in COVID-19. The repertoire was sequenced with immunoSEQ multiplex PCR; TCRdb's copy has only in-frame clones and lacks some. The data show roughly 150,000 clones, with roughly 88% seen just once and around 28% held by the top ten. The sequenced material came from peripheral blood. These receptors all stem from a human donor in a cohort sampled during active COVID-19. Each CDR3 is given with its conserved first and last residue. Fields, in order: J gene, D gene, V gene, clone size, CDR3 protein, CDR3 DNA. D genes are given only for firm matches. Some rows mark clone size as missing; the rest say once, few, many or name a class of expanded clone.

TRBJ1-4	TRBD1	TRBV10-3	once	CAISESTGVNEKLFF	TGTGCCATCAGTGAGTCCACAGGGGTTAATGAAAAACTGTTTTTT
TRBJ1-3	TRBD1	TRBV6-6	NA	CASSSGTVGGNTIYF	TGTGCCAGCAGTTCCGGGACAGTTGGGGGAAACACCATATATTTT
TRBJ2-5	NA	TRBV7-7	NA	CASSVGGGGAARWETQYF	TGTGCCAGCAGCGTGGGGGGAGGGGGAGCAGCAAGGTGGGAGACCCAGTACTTC
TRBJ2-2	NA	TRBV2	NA	CASRLSDRTGELFF	TGTGCCAGCAGGCTCAGTGATCGCACCGGGGAGCTGTTTTTT
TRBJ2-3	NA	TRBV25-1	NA	CASSVPGAFTDTQYF	TGTGCCAGCAGTGTGCCAGGGGCGTTCACAGATACGCAGTATTTT
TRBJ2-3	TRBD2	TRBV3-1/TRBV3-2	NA	CASSQDWRLAGGGDTQYF	TGTGCCAGCAGCCAAGATTGGCGTCTAGCGGGGGGGGGAGATACGCAGTATTTT
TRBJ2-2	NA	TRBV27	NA	CASSFLAGELFF	TGTGCCAGCAGTTTTTTAGCCGGGGAGCTGTTTTTT
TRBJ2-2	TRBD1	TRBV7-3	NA	CASSATRQGSTTGELFF	TGTGCCAGCAGCGCGACTCGACAGGGTTCTACAACCGGGGAGCTGTTTTTT
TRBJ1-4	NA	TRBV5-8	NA	CASSFTGGGEKLFF	TGTGCCAGCAGCTTCACTGGGGGCGGTGAAAAACTGTTTTTT
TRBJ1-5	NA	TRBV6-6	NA	CASSYSKGVGNQPQHF	TGTGCCAGCAGTTACTCGAAAGGGGTTGGCAATCAGCCCCAGCATTTT
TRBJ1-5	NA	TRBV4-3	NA	CASSQGPLGGNQPQHF	TGCGCCAGCAGCCAAGGACCCCTGGGAGGCAATCAGCCCCAGCATTTT
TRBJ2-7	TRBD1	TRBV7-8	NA	CASSSGQGRLEQYF	TGTGCCAGCAGCTCCGGACAGGGGAGGCTCGAGCAGTACTTC
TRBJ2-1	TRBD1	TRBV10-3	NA	CAISESPGQGVYNEQFF	TGTGCCATCAGTGAGTCTCCCGGACAGGGGGTCTACAATGAGCAGTTCTTC
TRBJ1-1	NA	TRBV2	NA	CASSEGQGWVNTEAFF	TGTGCCAGCAGTGAAGGGCAGGGGTGGGTGAACACTGAAGCTTTCTTT
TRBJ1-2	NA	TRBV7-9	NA	CASSPKGLLQGYGYTF	TGTGCCAGCAGCCCGAAGGGTCTTCTCCAGGGCTATGGCTACACCTTC
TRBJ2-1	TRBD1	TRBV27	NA	CASSSLGQAGGQFF	TGTGCCAGCAGTTCCCTCGGACAGGCCGGCGGGCAGTTCTTC
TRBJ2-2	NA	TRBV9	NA	CASSVDGTGELFF	TGTGCCAGCAGCGTAGACGGGACCGGGGAGCTGTTTTTT
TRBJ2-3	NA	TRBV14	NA	CASSQKNYRILSTDTQYF	TGTGCCAGCAGCCAAAAAAACTACAGGATACTCTCCACAGATACGCAGTATTTT
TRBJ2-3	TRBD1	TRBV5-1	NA	CASSLRRQGSTDTQYF	TGCGCCAGCAGCTTGAGGCGACAGGGGAGCACAGATACGCAGTATTTT
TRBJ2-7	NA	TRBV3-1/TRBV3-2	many	CASSQSPGLAYEQYF	TGTGCCAGCAGCCAGTCTCCGGGACTGGCTTACGAGCAGTACTTC
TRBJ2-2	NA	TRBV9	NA	CASSKRQETGNTGELFF	TGTGCCAGCAGCAAACGACAGGAGACGGGAAACACCGGGGAGCTGTTTTTT
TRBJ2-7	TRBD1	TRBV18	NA	CASSPSGQGAYEQYF	TGTGCCAGCTCACCATCGGGACAGGGGGCCTACGAGCAGTACTTC
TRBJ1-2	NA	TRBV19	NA	CASSAGGGAYGYTF	TGTGCCAGTAGTGCGGGGGGGGGCGCCTATGGCTACACCTTC
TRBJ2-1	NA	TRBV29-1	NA	CSVDEGSASSYNEQFF	TGCAGCGTTGACGAAGGCAGCGCCTCTTCCTACAATGAGCAGTTCTTC
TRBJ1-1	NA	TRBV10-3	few	CATVQGNTEAFF	TGTGCCACCGTACAGGGGAACACTGAAGCTTTCTTT
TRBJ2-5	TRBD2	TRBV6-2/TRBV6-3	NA	CASSYSGKETQYF	TGTGCCAGCAGTTATAGCGGGAAAGAGACCCAGTACTTC
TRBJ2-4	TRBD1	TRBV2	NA	CASSPRTGVLAKNIQYF	TGTGCCAGCAGTCCCCGGACAGGGGTCCTAGCCAAAAACATTCAGTACTTC
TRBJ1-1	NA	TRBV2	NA	CASSGGRTEHTEAFF	TGTGCCAGCAGTGGGGGTAGGACAGAGCACACTGAAGCTTTCTTT
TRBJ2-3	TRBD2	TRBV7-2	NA	CASSQLAGGGTDTQYF	TGTGCCAGCAGCCAATTAGCGGGGGGTGGCACAGATACGCAGTATTTT
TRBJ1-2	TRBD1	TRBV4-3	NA	CASSQAVGTGGYGYTF	TGCGCCAGCAGCCAAGCGGTCGGGACAGGGGGATATGGCTACACCTTC
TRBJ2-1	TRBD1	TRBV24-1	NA	CAPGQGSDEQFF	TGTGCCCCGGGACAGGGGAGCGATGAGCAGTTCTTC
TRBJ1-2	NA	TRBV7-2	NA	CASSSSYGGAAYGYTF	TGTGCCAGCAGCTCTTCCTATGGGGGGGCTGCCTATGGCTACACCTTC
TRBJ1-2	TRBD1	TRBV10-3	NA	CAISESRDRGRNFNGYTF	TGTGCCATCAGTGAGTCGCGGGACAGGGGTAGGAACTTCAATGGCTACACCTTC
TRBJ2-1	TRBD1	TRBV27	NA	CASSFRGWYEQFF	TGTGCCAGCAGTTTCAGGGGGTGGTATGAGCAGTTCTTC
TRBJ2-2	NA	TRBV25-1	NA	CASTEPTGTGELFF	TGTGCCAGCACCGAGCCCACGGGTACCGGGGAGCTGTTTTTT
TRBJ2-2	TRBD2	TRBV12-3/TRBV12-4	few	CASTRGGRELFF	TGTGCCAGCACCCGGGGAGGGAGGGAGCTGTTTTTT
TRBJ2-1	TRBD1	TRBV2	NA	CASSLDRVNEQFF	TGTGCCAGCAGTTTGGACAGGGTGAATGAGCAGTTCTTC
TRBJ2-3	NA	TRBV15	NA	CATSRDRLDSTDTQYF	TGTGCCACCAGCAGAGATCGACTAGACAGTACAGATACGCAGTATTTT
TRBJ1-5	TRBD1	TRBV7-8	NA	CASSLGGQGRGPQHF	TGTGCCAGCAGCTTAGGGGGACAGGGACGTGGGCCCCAGCATTTT
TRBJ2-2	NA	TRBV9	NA	CASSVGLQGGTGELFF	TGTGCCAGCAGCGTAGGCCTACAGGGTGGAACCGGGGAGCTGTTTTTT
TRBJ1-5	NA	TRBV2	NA	CASSVGGGGSNQPQHF	TGTGCCAGCAGTGTTGGAGGGGGGGGGAGCAATCAGCCCCAGCATTTT